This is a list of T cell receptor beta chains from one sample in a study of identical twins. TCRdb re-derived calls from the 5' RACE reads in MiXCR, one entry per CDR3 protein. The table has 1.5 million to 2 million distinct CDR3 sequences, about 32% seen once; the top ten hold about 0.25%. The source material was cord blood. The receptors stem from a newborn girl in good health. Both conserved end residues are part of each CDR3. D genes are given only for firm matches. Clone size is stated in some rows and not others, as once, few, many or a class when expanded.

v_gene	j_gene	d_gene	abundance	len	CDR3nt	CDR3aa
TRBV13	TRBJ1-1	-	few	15	TGTGCCAGCAGCTTATGGCAGGGCGAGAACACTGAAGCTTTCTTT	CASSLWQGENTEAFF
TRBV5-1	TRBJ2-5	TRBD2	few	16	TGCGCCAGCAGCTTGGGCCCTAGCGGGTTCCAAGAGACCCAGTACTTC	CASSLGPSGFQETQYF
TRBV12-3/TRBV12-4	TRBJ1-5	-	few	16	TGTGCCAGCAGTTTCGACATCCCAACGGGCAATCAGCCCCAGCATTTT	CASSFDIPTGNQPQHF
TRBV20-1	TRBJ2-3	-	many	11	TGCAGTGCTAGGGGGGTAGATACGCAGTATTTT	CSARGVDTQYF
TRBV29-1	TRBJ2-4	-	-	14	TGCAGCGTTGAGGGTTGGGGGGCCAAAAACATTCAGTACTTC	CSVEGWGAKNIQYF
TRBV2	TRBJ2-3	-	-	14	TGTGCCAGCAGTGTAAGGGGTGTCACAGATACGCAGTATTTT	CASSVRGVTDTQYF
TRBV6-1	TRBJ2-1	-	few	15	TGTGCCAGCAGTGACCTAGATCGCTCCTACAATGAGCAGTTCTTC	CASSDLDRSYNEQFF
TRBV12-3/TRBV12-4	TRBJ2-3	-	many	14	TGTGCCAGCAGTTTGAGCGGGTCCCCGGATACGCAGTATTTT	CASSLSGSPDTQYF
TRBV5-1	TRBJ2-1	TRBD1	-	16	TGCGCCAGCAGCTTGTTTTCCGGGACAGGGGGCAATGAGCAGTTCTTC	CASSLFSGTGGNEQFF
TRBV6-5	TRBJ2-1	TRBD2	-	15	TGTGCCAGCAGTTACGGCGGGAGGGTTTGCAATGAGCAGTTCTTC	CASSYGGRVCNEQFF
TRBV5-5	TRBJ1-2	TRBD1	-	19	TGTGCCAGCAGCCGCCCTATGACAGGGAGGACGGGGATGGGGTATGGCTACACCTTC	CASSRPMTGRTGMGYGYTF
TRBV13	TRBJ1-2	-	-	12	TGTGCCAGCAGCTTAGGTGGGCCACCCTACACCTTC	CASSLGGPPYTF
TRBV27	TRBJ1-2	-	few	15	TGTGCCAGCAGTCGGGGGACATTAGCTAACTATGGCTACACCTTC	CASSRGTLANYGYTF
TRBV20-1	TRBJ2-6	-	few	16	TGCAGTGCTAGAGGTGCGGGGCTCTCTGGGGCCAACGTCCTGACTTTC	CSARGAGLSGANVLTF
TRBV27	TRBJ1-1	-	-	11	TGTGCCAGCAGTTCCCCGTCTGAAGCTTTCTTT	CASSSPSEAFF
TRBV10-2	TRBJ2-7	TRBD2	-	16	TGCGCCAGCACCTTCGGCCCGACTAGCGGTTCCTACGAGCAGTACTTC	CASTFGPTSGSYEQYF
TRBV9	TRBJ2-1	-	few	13	TGTGCCAGCAGCGTAGCCGACTACGAACCCCAGTTCTTC	CASSVADYEPQFF
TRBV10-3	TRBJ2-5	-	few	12	TGTGCCATCAAGGCTAGCGCCCTGGAGCAGTACTTC	CAIKASALEQYF
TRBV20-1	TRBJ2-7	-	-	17	TGCAGTGCTAGAAGAGGGGACCTCGAGCCAAGAGCCTACGAGCAGTACTTC	CSARRGDLEPRAYEQYF
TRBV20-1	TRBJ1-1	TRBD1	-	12	TGCAGTGCTAGAGGCCCCAGGACAGGGTCTTTCTTT	CSARGPRTGSFF
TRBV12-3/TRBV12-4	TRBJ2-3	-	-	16	TGTGCCAGCAGCCAAAGGAGGATCGTGAGCGCAGATACGCAGTATTTT	CASSQRRIVSADTQYF
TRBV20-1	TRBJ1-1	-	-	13	TGCAGTGCTATATTGACAGGGAACACTGAAGCTTTCTTT	CSAILTGNTEAFF
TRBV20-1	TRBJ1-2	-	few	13	TGCAGTGCTAGGGAGGGGGGGCTGGTTGGCTACACCTTC	CSAREGGLVGYTF
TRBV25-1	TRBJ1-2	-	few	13	TGTGCCAGCAGTGACCCTTTGGACTATGGCTACACCTTC	CASSDPLDYGYTF
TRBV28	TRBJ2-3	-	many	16	TGTGCCAGCAGTCCAACAGGGTCCCGAAATTGGGATACGCAGTATTTT	CASSPTGSRNWDTQYF
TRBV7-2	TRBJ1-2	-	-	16	TGTGCCAGCAGCTTAGGTGGTACTACAGGATTTTATGGCTACACCTTC	CASSLGGTTGFYGYTF
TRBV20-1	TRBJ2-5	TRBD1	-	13	TGCAGTGCTAGGGGGACAGCCCAAGGGACCCAGTACTTC	CSARGTAQGTQYF
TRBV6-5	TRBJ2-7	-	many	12	TGTGCCAGCAGCCCCGGACACTACGAGCAGTACTTC	CASSPGHYEQYF
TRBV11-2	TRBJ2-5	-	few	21	TGTGCCAGCAGCTTAGAGCGATGGGACTCACCTAAGCGGAAAGTTGAAGAGACCCAGTACTTC	CASSLERWDSPKRKVEETQYF
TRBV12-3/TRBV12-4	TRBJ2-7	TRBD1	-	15	TGTGCCAGCAGTTTAAGGACAGGGGTCCCCTACGAGCAGTACTTC	CASSLRTGVPYEQYF
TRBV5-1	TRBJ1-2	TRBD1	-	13	TGCGCCAGCAGCCCCGCAGGGGGCTATGGCTACACCTTC	CASSPAGGYGYTF
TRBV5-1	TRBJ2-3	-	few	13	TGCGCCAGCAGCCACGGATCCACAGATACGCAGTATTTT	CASSHGSTDTQYF
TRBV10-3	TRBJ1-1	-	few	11	TGTGCCATCAAGGGGGACACTGAAGCTTTCTTT	CAIKGDTEAFF
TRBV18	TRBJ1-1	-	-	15	TGTGCCAGCTCACCAGACGGGGGGATGAACACTGAAGCTTTCTTT	CASSPDGGMNTEAFF
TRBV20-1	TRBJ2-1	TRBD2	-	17	TGCAGTGCTAGAGATTTGGGAGGGAGGGGCACCTACAATGAGCAGTTCTTC	CSARDLGGRGTYNEQFF
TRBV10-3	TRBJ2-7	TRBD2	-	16	TGTGCCATCAGTGATACTAGCGGGGGGGCCTCGTACGAGCAGTACTTC	CAISDTSGGASYEQYF
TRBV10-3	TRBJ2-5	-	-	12	TGTGCCATCAGCGATCTCGAGCGGACCCAGTACTTC	CAISDLERTQYF
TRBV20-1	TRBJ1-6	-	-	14	TGCAGTGCTAGAGATCATCAGGGTGGTTCACCCCTCCACTTT	CSARDHQGGSPLHF
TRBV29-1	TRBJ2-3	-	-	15	TGCAGCGTTGAAGGCCGGGACATCAGCACAGATACGCAGTATTTT	CSVEGRDISTDTQYF
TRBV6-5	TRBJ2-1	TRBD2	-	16	TGTGCCAGCAGTTCCTTCGGACTAGCGGGAGGGTCTGAGCAGTTCTTC	CASSSFGLAGGSEQFF
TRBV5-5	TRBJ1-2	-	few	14	TGTGCCAGCAGCTTGGAGGGTAGGATGGGTGGCTACACCTTC	CASSLEGRMGGYTF
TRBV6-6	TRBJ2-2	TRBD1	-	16	TGTGCCAGCAGAAGACAGGGGACGACCGACACCGGGGAGCTGTTTTTT	CASRRQGTTDTGELFF
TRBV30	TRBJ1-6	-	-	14	TGTGCCTGGAAACTCACAGGGATCAATTCACCCCTCCACTTT	CAWKLTGINSPLHF
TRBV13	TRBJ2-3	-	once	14	TGTGCCAGCAGCTTAAAGGGGGACTACAATACGCAGTATTTT	CASSLKGDYNTQYF
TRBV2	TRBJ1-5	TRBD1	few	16	TGTGCCAGCAGTGAAGCCACGACAGGGGGGAATCAGCCCCAGCATTTT	CASSEATTGGNQPQHF
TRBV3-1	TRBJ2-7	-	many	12	TGTGCCAGCAGCCAATCCCCCTACGAGCAGTACTTC	CASSQSPYEQYF
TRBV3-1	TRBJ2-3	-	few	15	TGTGCCAGCAGCCATAGAGCGCGGGGCACAGATACGCAGTATTTT	CASSHRARGTDTQYF
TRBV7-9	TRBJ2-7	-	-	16	TGTGCCAGCAGCCCTTTGGGCGCGGGGTCCTACAATGAGCAGTACTTC	CASSPLGAGSYNEQYF
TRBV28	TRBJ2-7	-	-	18	TGTGCCAGCAGTTTGGGGCTTGTGGTGGGGATCTCCTACAATGAGCAGTACTTC	CASSLGLVVGISYNEQYF
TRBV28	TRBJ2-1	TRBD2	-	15	TGTGCCAGCAGTTTACGGCTAGCGGGATCTGGTGAGCAGTTCTTC	CASSLRLAGSGEQFF
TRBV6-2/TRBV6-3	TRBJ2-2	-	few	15	TGTGCCAGCAAGGAGGACGCGACGAACACCGGGGAGCTGTTTTTT	CASKEDATNTGELFF
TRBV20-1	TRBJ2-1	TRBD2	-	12	TGCAGTGCCAGACTAGCGGATATCAAGCAGTTCTTC	CSARLADIKQFF
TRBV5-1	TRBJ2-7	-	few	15	TGCGCCAGCAGCTTGGGGGCAGGGATTCCCTACGAGCAGTACTTC	CASSLGAGIPYEQYF